The present T cell receptor beta chain was sequenced within a study of PD-1 blockade in mismatch repair-deficient tumors. Study summary: Patients had eleven to twelve mismatch repair-deficient cancer types, all previously treated and progressing.

About this clone: No antigen is known for it.

Profiled with immunoSEQ multiplex PCR; TCRdb holds only in-frame clones, not every one. The sample lists just under 80,000 clones, about 82% occurring once. Overall study findings and caveats: Rapid post-treatment expansion, then contraction, generally preceding radiologic response, marked tumor-resident clones.

V was shortened by 5 bases and J by 5 bases, with 15 bases between the two germline ends. Germline CDR1 is LNHDA and CDR2 is SQIVND (reference sequence). The CDR3 spans 14 residues. V and J are TRBV19 and TRBJ2-5; tentatively, D is TRBD1 (8 bases). The sequences come from peripheral blood, collected 44 weeks after starting pembrolizumab. The sequence was collected from an adult with mismatch repair-deficient cancer. The CDR3 here is CASSDRGGYETQYF. As DNA, the CDR3 is TGTGCCAGTAGTGACAGGGGAGGGTATGAGACCCAGTACTTC.